This T cell receptor (beta chain) was sequenced in a study of T cell responses to AZD1222 COVID-19 vaccine. The CDR3 has 17 residues. Trimming cost V 1 base and J 3 bases, with 16 bases left between them. Per the germline V gene, CDR1 is LNHDA and CDR2 is SQIVND (reference sequence). This table comes from immunoSEQ multiplex PCR, and its TCRdb copy is limited to in-frame clones, with some not included. This table holds roughly 80,000 clones, around nine tenths found once. Second doses that came at about 4 or about 12 weeks were put together. For this clone: Antigen: not known.

Notes on the study in general: Spike-spanning, vaccine-associated CD4 TCRs were dominant at 160-218 and 743-854. The sample set comprised mostly white British donors with more females, and clonal diversity was possibly underestimated.

The chain is built from TRBV19 and TRBJ1-5; TRBD1 might be the D (5 bases). The material was peripheral blood, obtained 28 days after the second AZD1222 dose. The clonotype comes from an adult who received the AZD1222 COVID-19 vaccine. The CDR3 sequence is CASSIGSLGATNQPQHF. DNA for the CDR3: TGTGCCAGTAGTATAGGCTCGCTCGGGGCGACCAATCAGCCCCAGCATTTT.